These 16 T cell receptor beta chains originate from one sample sequenced in a study of CD8 T cells in Susac syndrome. An input of about 0.5 to 1 ug of RNA was subjected to reverse transcription using random hexamers. TCRdb redid the calling of the immunoSEQ multiplex PCR reads with MiXCR, one entry per CDR3 protein. The sample shows 160,000 or so distinct CDR3 sequences, roughly 95% of them seen only once. Sequenced sample: CD4+ T cells from PBMCs. The source is a human donor with Susac syndrome.

The V and J genes are TRBV29-1 and TRBJ2-5; maybe TRBD2 (6 bases). With 4 bases removed from V and 9 bases from J, the gap between germline ends came to 12 bases. Germline assignment: CDR1 SQVTM and CDR2 ANQGSEA. CDR3 length equals 11 residues. The CDR3 region is CSVGRDLAQYF. DNA for the CDR3: TGCAGCGTTGGGAGGGACCTTGCCCAGTACTTC.

The genes are TRBV7-8 and TRBJ2-5, with 7 bases identical to TRBD1. The V gene's germline CDR1 is SGHVS and CDR2 FQNEAQ. The junction had 7 bases not matched to a gene; V was cut back by 5 bases and J by 1 base. The CDR3 is 15 residues long. This CDR3 reads CASSPRQGSQETQYF. The CDR3 bases are TGTGCCAGCAGCCCGAGACAGGGCTCCCAAGAGACCCAGTACTTC.

The J gene is TRBJ2-7, the V gene TRBV25-1; D perhaps matches TRBD1 (5 bases). The CDR3 is 14 residues long. Germline V gene sequence: CDR1 MGHDK, CDR2 SYGVNS. The V end lost 4 bases, the J end lost 5 bases, and 15 bases lay between the germline ends. CDR3: CASSVGHKRDEQYF. The CDR3 coding sequence is TGTGCCAGCAGTGTCGGACACAAGAGAGACGAGCAGTACTTC.

The chain has TRBV7-3 and TRBJ2-2; the match to TRBD2 covers 8 bases. Germline-derived CDR1 and CDR2 are SGHTA and FQGTGA. The CDR3 extends over 15 amino acids. V lost 7 bases, J lost 5 bases, and 9 bases stayed unmatched. The DNA of the CDR3 is TGTGCCAGCACCCCCGGGGGGGCGGGGACCGGGGAGCTGTTTTTT. Protein sequence: CASTPGGAGTGELFF.

The chain is built from TRBV11-2 and TRBJ1-2; maybe TRBD1 (5 bases). This CDR3 contains 13 residues. Germline V gives CDR1 SGHAT, CDR2 FQNNGV. The ends were cut back, 4 bases at V and 5 bases at J, with 11 bases in the middle. The CDR3 region is CASSSDGGYGYTF. In nucleotides, the CDR3 is TGTGCCAGCAGCTCGGATGGGGGGTATGGCTACACCTTC.

V and J are TRBV19 and TRBJ2-7, with a possible D match to TRBD1 (6 bases). V lost 0 bases and J lost 2, with 14 bases in between. The CDR3 is made up of 16 amino acids. The germline CDR1 and CDR2 sequences are LNHDA and SQIVND (reference sequence). The CDR3 bases are TGTGCCAGTAGTATAGATATTGGGGGCTCAACCTACGAGCAGTACTTC. This translates into CASSIDIGGSTYEQYF.

The CDR3 nucleotides read TGCGCCAGCAGCCAAGATCAAGGGACCGGCTACACCTTC. Protein sequence: CASSQDQGTGYTF. The genes are TRBV4-3 and TRBJ1-2, with D possibly TRBD1 on 5 matching bases. This CDR3 contains 13 residues. V was cut by 0 bases and J by 8 bases, with 10 bases left in between. CDR1 is LGHNA, CDR2 YSLEER, per germline.

The V and J genes are TRBV29-1 and TRBJ2-5, with 7 bases aligning to TRBD2. Germline trimming cut 4 bases from V and 4 bases from J; bases unmatched to any gene: 6. Germline V CDR1 and CDR2: SQVTM, ANQGSEA. This CDR3 has 13 amino acids. The CDR3 DNA sequence: TGCAGCGTTGCACTAGGGAGGGCAGAGACCCAGTACTTC. Translated, it gives CSVALGRAETQYF. The whole variable domain, filled in from reference TRBV29-1 and TRBJ2-5, reads SAVISQKPSRDICQRGTSLTIQCQVDSQVTMMFWYRQQPGQSLTLIATANQGSEATYESGFVIDKFPISRPNLTFSTLTVSNMSPEDSSIYLCSVALGRAETQYFGPGTRLLVL.

This chain uses TRBV2 with TRBJ1-4; D is possibly TRBD1 (5 bases). The V end lost 6 bases, the J end lost 0 bases, and 23 bases lay between the germline ends. This CDR3 has 19 amino acids. Per germline, CDR1 SNHLY and CDR2 FYNNEI. The CDR3 is CASSKEQVWDPPTNEKLFF. In nucleotides, the CDR3 is TGTGCCAGCAGCAAGGAACAGGTCTGGGACCCTCCAACTAATGAAAAACTGTTTTTT.

The chain carries TRBV5-4 and TRBJ2-5; possibly TRBD2 for D (6 bases). Germline V gene sequence: CDR1 SGHNT, CDR2 YYREEE (reference sequence). The ends were cut back, 4 bases at V and 7 bases at J, with 14 bases in the middle. The CDR3 runs 13 residues. The CDR3 sequence is CASSPSRGGTQYF. CDR3 coding DNA: TGTGCCAGCAGCCCATCACGGGGAGGGACCCAGTACTTC.

The rearrangement joins TRBV12-3 or TRBV12-4 to TRBJ1-4, with TRBD1 matching over 7 bases. The CDR3 covers 14 residues. Losses at the gene ends were 3 bases for V and 8 bases for J; bases not matched to a gene: 6. Here the CDR3 DNA reads TGTGCCAGCAGTTTGGGACAGAAAAGGGAAAAACTGTTTTTT. It is translated as CASSLGQKREKLFF.

The V and J genes are TRBV2 and TRBJ2-5; TRBD1 matches at 7 bases. CDR1 and CDR2 from the germline V gene are SNHLY and FYNNEI. The CDR3 is 16 residues long. With 4 bases clipped from V and 1 base from J, the junction kept 9 bases outside the gene matches. The DNA of the CDR3 is TGTGCCAGCAGTGTAGAGTCAGGGGGTGGCCAAGAGACCCAGTACTTC. Translation gives CASSVESGGGQETQYF.

The chain employs TRBV9 and TRBJ1-1, with 8 bases that match TRBD1. This CDR3 is 12 amino acids long. The germline V gene has CDR1 SGDLS and CDR2 YYNGEE. Trimming removed 1 base from V and 11 bases from J; junction bases left unmatched: 4. In nucleotides, the CDR3 is TGTGCCAGCAGCGTAACACAGGGGGAGGCTTTCTTT. Its protein product is CASSVTQGEAFF.

This rearrangement joins TRBV7-2 to TRBJ2-5; D remains ambiguous. This CDR3 spans 13 amino acids. CDR1 is SGHTA, CDR2 FQGNSA, per germline. Trimming pared 2 bases from V and 4 bases from J, leaving 8 bases between. The CDR3 DNA reads TGTGCCAGCAGCTTAAGTCCAGGAGAGACCCAGTACTTC. Translation: CASSLSPGETQYF.

The chain links TRBV29-1 to TRBJ2-4; TRBD1 is a possible D gene (7 bases). Germline CDR1 is SQVTM and CDR2 is ANQGSEA. This CDR3 region has 18 residues. V was shortened by 4 bases and J by 1 base, with 23 bases between the two germline ends. The CDR3 sequence: CSVAWRGNSQGAKNIQYF. CDR3 coding DNA: TGCAGCGTTGCCTGGAGGGGTAATTCACAGGGGGCCAAAAACATTCAGTACTTC.

The rearrangement joins TRBV7-9 to TRBJ1-5; D perhaps matches TRBD1 (6 bases). This CDR3 is built from 15 residues. Germline lookup yields CDR1 SEHNR and CDR2 FQNEAQ (reference sequence). The V and J ends lost 0 bases and 5 bases respectively, with 11 bases between them. This chain's CDR3 is CASSLAGGGHQPQHF. In nucleotides, the CDR3 is TGTGCCAGCAGCTTAGCTGGGGGGGGCCATCAGCCCCAGCATTTT.